These 12 T cell receptor beta chains were all obtained from the same sample, sequenced in a study of cytomegalovirus exposure and HLA in healthy donors. Researchers ran the PCR with 60 Vbeta and 13 Jbeta primers. Some clones are missing from TCRdb's copy, which holds only in-frame ones; the method was immunoSEQ multiplex PCR. The sample consists of approximately 140,000 clones, around 80% of them appearing once. The sequenced material came from PBMCs. The source of these receptors is a boy younger than 10 in good health and CMV-seronegative.

The chain couples TRBV18 to TRBJ1-4; D gene uncertain. This CDR3 is built from 14 residues. In germline, CDR1 is KGHSH, CDR2 LQKENI. V shed 4 bases and J shed 7 bases, with 13 bases lying between them. The CDR3 is CASSRRRWGEKLFF. The DNA of the CDR3 is TGTGCCAGCTCACGGAGGAGGTGGGGTGAAAAACTGTTTTTT.

This clone came up a few times. This sequence joins TRBV5-1 and TRBJ1-1; weak D call: TRBD1 (6 bases). The germline V and J ends were trimmed by 0 bases and 5 bases, with 20 bases remaining between them. This CDR3 has 17 residues. Per germline, CDR1 SGHRS and CDR2 YFSETQ. CDR3 sequence reads: CASSLEALGGGQTEAFF. The CDR3 region has the DNA TGCGCCAGCAGCTTGGAGGCCCTAGGGGGGGGTCAAACTGAAGCTTTCTTT.

The chain employs TRBV27 and TRBJ1-2; the match to TRBD1 covers 11 bases. The germline V gene encodes CDR1 MNHEY and CDR2 SMNVEV (reference sequence). The CDR3 is 14 residues long. V gave up 3 bases and J gave up 7 bases; unmatched junction bases: 4. The CDR3 is CASSFGTGGFGYTF. In nucleotides, the CDR3 is TGTGCCAGCAGTTTTGGGACAGGGGGTTTTGGCTACACCTTC.

The DNA of the CDR3 is TGTGCCAGCAGTGAACAACTGGGCAGGGGGATAGGGGAGTACGTC. It encodes CASSEQLGRGIGEYV. V usage is TRBV6-1 and J usage is TRBJ2-7, with 7 bases fitting TRBD1. The length of the CDR3 is 15 residues. V lost 2 bases, J lost 11 bases, and 15 bases stayed unmatched. Per germline, CDR1 MNHNS and CDR2 SASEGT.

This sequence joins TRBV23-1 and TRBJ1-5; 9 bases line up with TRBD1. TRBV23-1 is an open reading frame, and its role is uncertain. V shed 4 bases and J 0 bases; nucleotides not matched to a gene: 13. The CDR3 consists of 19 residues. This chain's CDR3 is CASSRFSRTGEDSNQPQHF. The CDR3 DNA sequence: TGCGCCAGCAGTCGCTTCTCCCGGACAGGGGAGGATAGCAATCAGCCCCAGCATTTT.

The chain employs TRBV6-4 and TRBJ1-2; D remains unclear. V was cut by 3 bases and J by 12 bases, with 17 bases left in between. The CDR3 covers 13 residues. Germline V lookup: CDR1 MRHNA, CDR2 SNTAGT. CDR3 nucleotide sequence: TGTGCCAGCAGTGATTTGGAGGGTTCCGTCCACACCTTC. Its translation: CASSDLEGSVHTF.

V and J are TRBV6-5 and TRBJ1-2; the match to TRBD1 covers 7 bases. Unmatched junction bases numbered 10, after V lost 6 bases and J lost 6 bases. The length of the CDR3 is 14 residues. Germline CDR1 and CDR2: MNHEY and SVGAGI. The CDR3 bases are TGTGCCAGCAGCCTGTGGACAGGCAACAATGGCTACACCTTC. Protein: CASSLWTGNNGYTF.

The chain couples TRBV6-5 to TRBJ1-3, with D unresolved. Germline-derived CDR1 and CDR2 are MNHEY and SVGAGI. With 2 bases removed from V and 3 bases from J, the gap between germline ends came to 14 bases. This CDR3 has 16 residues. Here the CDR3 reads CASSYGPSVFGNTIYF. In nucleotides, the CDR3 is TGTGCCAGCAGTTACGGGCCTTCCGTCTTTGGAAACACCATATATTTT.

J is TRBJ1-2 and V is TRBV6-4; D is unresolved. Germline loops: CDR1 MRHNA, CDR2 SNTAGT. This CDR3 is built from 13 residues. The ends were cut back, 7 bases at V and 2 bases at J, with 11 bases in the middle. CDR3 coding DNA: TGTGCCAGCAAGGTGGTCAGGAACTATGGCTACACCTTC. This codes for CASKVVRNYGYTF.

This chain uses TRBV7-9 with TRBJ1-2; D is unresolved. This CDR3 contains 13 residues. Per germline, CDR1 SEHNR and CDR2 FQNEAQ (reference sequence). The V gene lost 1 base and the J gene lost 7 bases, with 10 bases spanning the gap. DNA for the CDR3: TGTGCCAGCAGCTTAGTTTTACTACCTGGCTACACCTTC. It translates to CASSLVLLPGYTF.

The chain carries TRBV5-6 and TRBJ2-7; a weak D match, TRBD2 (5 bases). The length of the CDR3 is 14 residues. V shed 3 bases and J shed 7 bases, with 17 bases lying between them. Germline V gene lookup returns CDR1 SGHDT and CDR2 YYEEEE. CDR3 amino acids: CASSWAAPPGEQYV. The CDR3 DNA follows: TGTGCCAGCAGCTGGGCCGCGCCACCGGGGGAGCAGTACGTC.

The chain carries TRBV19 and TRBJ1-1; D call uncertain. The germline V and J ends were trimmed by 1 base and 9 bases, with 6 bases remaining between them. Germline V gene lookup returns CDR1 LNHDA and CDR2 SQIVND (reference sequence). CDR3 size: 11 residues. The CDR3 sequence is CASSIGTQAFF. In nucleotides, the CDR3 is TGTGCCAGTAGTATAGGGACTCAAGCTTTCTTT.